This TCR beta chain was identified in a study of blood T cells in healthy people across ages. Germline CDR1 reads LGHNA; CDR2 reads YSLEER. This CDR3 is 14 amino acids long. The V and J ends lost 0 bases and 10 bases respectively, with 13 bases between them. For the second PCR, which ran for about 6 to 11 cycles, a sample-barcoded 5' primer and a J-beta primer mix were used. TCRdb passed the 5' RACE reads through MiXCR, listing each CDR3 protein once. Seen here are 2 million or so distinct CDR3 sequences, 49% observed once, and the top ten hold 2% to 2.5%. This TCR derives from a woman in her thirties or forties in good health. The rearrangement uses TRBV4-3 and TRBJ2-1; D gene uncertain. Sequencing input: blood. CDR3 amino acids: CASSQEGLEREQFF. CDR3 DNA: TGCGCCAGCAGCCAAGAAGGGCTTGAGAGGGAGCAGTTCTTC.